This T cell receptor beta chain was sequenced for a study of blood T cell repertoires in COVID-19. Study overall: The samples span acute and convalescent COVID-19 from the United States, Italy and Spain. The analysed material was cDNA or gDNA that came from T cells, B-cell-depleted T cells, or PBMCs.

The data were produced by immunoSEQ multiplex PCR, yet TCRdb's version contains in-frame clones alone and is incomplete. The table lists about 300,000 clones, more than 70% of them singletons. The ends were cut back, 3 bases at V and 9 bases at J, with 18 bases in the middle. This CDR3 has 14 residues. CDR1 and CDR2 (germline): SQVTM, ANQGSEA. This sequence joins TRBV29-1 and TRBJ1-5; TRBD1 is a possible D gene (6 bases). Sequencing was done on a sample of peripheral blood. The clonotype originates from a young woman who had recovered from COVID-19. DNA for the CDR3: TGCAGCGTTGAGTTTCCAGGGGTCGTGGGGCCCCAGCATTTT. Its protein product is CSVEFPGVVGPQHF.